Each of the 10 T cell receptor beta chains below was sequenced from the same sample in a study of blood T cell repertoires in COVID-19 (dated by TCRdb to between 2020 and 2021). The library relied on the immunoSEQ multiplex PCR assay. TCRdb took this table from immuneACCESS and kept in-frame rearrangements with V and J called. Such tables lack part of the clones; where checked against another copy, unresolved V genes explain under half of the gap, and the rest is unexplained. The sample table contains 110,000 or so clones; only one count was recorded for roughly 80% of them. In total, the top ten clones hold approximately 15% of the sample. Source material: peripheral blood. These receptor sequences come from a woman of 80 years or more with acute or convalescent COVID-19.

The chain carries TRBV6-5 and TRBJ2-1; TRBD2 matches 12 bases. V trimming: 4 bases; J trimming: 9 bases; junction bases outside the gene matches: 7. The length of the CDR3 is 15 residues. Germline CDR1 and CDR2: MNHEY and SVGAGI. CDR3 protein: CASSLLAGGLSEQFF. Written as DNA, the CDR3 is TGTGCCAGCAGTTTGCTAGCGGGAGGGCTGAGTGAGCAGTTCTTC.

The CDR3 here is CASADRNTEAFF. In DNA, the CDR3 is TGTGCCAGTGCGGACAGGAACACTGAAGCTTTCTTT. This chain links TRBV19 with TRBJ1-1; D might be TRBD1 (6 bases). This CDR3 is built from 12 residues. Trimming cost V 8 bases and J 1 base, with 8 bases left between them. CDR1 and CDR2 from the germline V gene are LNHDA and SQIVND (reference sequence).

The J gene is TRBJ2-5, the V gene TRBV6-5, with 15 bases identical to TRBD2. Losses at the gene ends were 6 bases for V and 4 bases for J; bases not matched to a gene: 3. In germline, CDR1 is MNHEY, CDR2 SVGAGI. The CDR3 runs 15 residues. Written as DNA, the CDR3 is TGTGCCAGCAGGGCGGGACTAGCGGGAGGAGAGACCCAGTACTTC. Translating it yields CASRAGLAGGETQYF.

This chain connects TRBV7-6 to TRBJ2-7; tentative D call: TRBD1 (6 bases). Between the trimmed V and J ends, which lost 4 bases and 4 bases, there was a span of 20 bases. The CDR3 runs to 16 residues. From germline, CDR1 is SGHVS and CDR2 FNYEAQ. The CDR3 DNA reads as TGTGCCAGCAGCTCCATGACAGGCATCCTGGGTTACGAGCAGTACTTC. This gives the protein CASSSMTGILGYEQYF.

The V call is TRBV20-1, the J call TRBJ1-5; unclear D gene. The germline V and J ends were trimmed by 5 bases and 5 bases, with 13 bases remaining between them. Germline CDR1 DFQATT, CDR2 SNEGSKA (reference sequence). This CDR3 has 13 amino acids. CDR3 protein: CSARGREDQPQHF. The CDR3 DNA reads as TGCAGTGCTCGTGGGAGGGAGGATCAGCCCCAGCATTTT.

The chain carries TRBV5-4 and TRBJ2-1, with 11 nucleotides matching TRBD2. V shed 0 bases, J shed 9 bases, and the junction held 5 bases outside the gene matches. CDR1 and CDR2 from the germline V gene are SGHNT and YYREEE (reference sequence). The CDR3 extends over 15 amino acids. The CDR3, as DNA: TGTGCCAGCAGCTTGGTAGCGGGAGGGCCCACTGAGCAGTTCTTC. Translating it yields CASSLVAGGPTEQFF.

The chain links TRBV28 to TRBJ2-3, with 13 positions matching TRBD2. The CDR3 extends over 19 amino acids. Germline assignment: CDR1 MDHEN and CDR2 SYDVKM. V gave up 5 bases and J gave up 5 bases; unmatched junction bases: 16. CDR3 DNA: TGTGCCAGCAGTGCCGGACTAGCGGGAGTGGGGCGGACGGTAGATACGCAGTATTTT. Translated, it gives CASSAGLAGVGRTVDTQYF.

CDR3 coding DNA: TGTGCCAGCAGCCCCATTTGGGGGAGGGGTCCCTACGAGCAGTACGTC. Amino acids: CASSPIWGRGPYEQYV. This chain links TRBV2 with TRBJ2-7; 7 bases are shared with TRBD2. V shed 6 bases, J shed 2 bases, and the junction held 13 bases outside the gene matches. Germline V CDR1 and CDR2: SNHLY, FYNNEI. The CDR3 contains 16 residues.

The chain uses TRBV11-2 and TRBJ2-5; no firm D call. This CDR3 contains 13 residues. CDR1 is SGHAT, CDR2 FQNNGV, per germline. V was clipped by 5 bases and J by 5 bases, with 12 bases between them. Written as DNA, the CDR3 is TGTGCCAGCAGCCTATCACCGGAGGAGACCCAGTACTTC. It translates to CASSLSPEETQYF.

This chain connects TRBV19 to TRBJ1-5; D gene uncertain. The germline V gene has CDR1 LNHDA and CDR2 SQIVND (reference sequence). V gave up 7 bases and J gave up 7 bases, with 17 bases separating them. The CDR3 is 14 residues long. Here the CDR3 reads CASNVWGGEQPQHF. The CDR3 DNA follows: TGTGCCAGTAACGTTTGGGGAGGAGAGCAGCCCCAGCATTTT.